One T cell receptor beta chain is described in this entry. Its antigen remains unidentified. Qualities for individual bases were not recorded, and no much larger clone is one base off. The data were taken from a study of blood T cell repertoires in COVID-19 (dated by TCRdb to about 2020). Concerning the study at large: The collaborator samples originated in the United States, Italy and Spain and spanned the acute and convalescent phases of COVID-19. The material from the prospective study consisted of cDNA or gDNA derived from T cells, B-cell-depleted T cells, or PBMCs. Subjects who had been exposed to COVID-19, were actively infected with it, or had recovered from it provided the deeply sampled blood TCRbeta repertoires that made up the dataset. The repertoires were made available in a free public database intended to serve as a resource for research on the immune response to SARS-CoV-2. The samples were drawn from two sources: the first 160 participants of the ongoing ImmuneRACE study, and 1,000 to 1,500 subjects contributed by 6 global collaborators. Nearly every sample came with metadata listing a de-identified subject ID, COVID-19 status, age in years and sex. HLA class I and class II types, where available, came from metadata supplied by the sample provider rather than from assay-based typing. The study at large found these results: Clinical and demographic metadata were provided uncurated, with the amount varying by source and participant.

The immunoSEQ Assay, a bias-controlled multiplex PCR, was used to amplify TCRbeta CDR3 regions from genomic DNA. The paper's data handling went like this. Nucleated cell counts per sample were estimated from amplification of reference gene primers within the assay. Sequence reads were collapsed and filtered to measure the absolute abundance of every unique TCRbeta CDR3 rearrangement. Productive Simpson clonality was computed per sample as the square root of Simpson's diversity index over productive rearrangements. Held by TCRdb, this immuneACCESS table contains in-frame sequences only and omits some clones. Under half of the omission traces to an unresolved V gene where checked; the cause of the rest is unknown. Clonal size and the V and J genes are those of that table, whereas D and trimming came from the DNA. For this sample there are 190,000 or so clones; around 90% appear just once. The ten top clones hold approximately 10% of the sample.

The germline V gene sets CDR1 to MDHEN and CDR2 to SYDVKM. Spanning cysteine to phenylalanine, the CDR3 consists of 15 amino acids. Left in the record is the CDR3 DNA by itself, 45 bases read in frame from the first base. The germline ends are 24 bases apart after V is trimmed by 9 bases and J by 7 bases. Participants in the prospective study were enrolled through a virtual design, were aged roughly 18 to 100 years, and lived in fewer than 30 United States geographic areas. To assign participants to cohorts, the prospective study relied on clinical history that participants themselves reported in a screening survey and a study questionnaire. Each participant in the prospective study had whole blood, serum and a nasopharyngeal or oropharyngeal swab collected by mobile phlebotomists. Additional blood draws and questionnaires over an approximately two-month period could optionally be provided by prospective study participants. Prospective study blood samples were shipped either frozen or at room temperature before DNA extraction.

The chain was built from TRBV28 and TRBJ1-2; TRBD1 is a weak D gene call, 6 bases matching. The material sequenced was PBMCs or T cells enriched from blood (not recorded which). The TCR sequence derives from a man aged 18 to 29 with acute COVID-19. At the DNA level, the sequence is TGTGCCAGTTTCACAGGGAACTCTCCTTATCGTGGCTACACCTTC. This codes for CASFTGNSPYRGYTF.